This TCR beta chain was recovered during a study of low-dose radiotherapy and immunotherapy resistance in tumors. Looking at the study overall: Fractions of 0.5 Gy went to Cohort 1 every 2 weeks, totaling 6.5 Gy.

cDNA synthesis used a TRAV/TRBV-specific primer set for both chains. The PCR that amplified TCRs ran for around 22 cycles, relying on a constant-region primer and a V-primer adapter. TCRdb redid the calling of the reads with MiXCR, one entry per CDR3 protein. The data show tens of thousands of distinct CDR3 sequences, 9.4% seen once. As to time point: before trial treatment. The donors' regimen was nivolumab, ipilimumab, aspirin, low-dose cyclophosphamide and low-dose radiotherapy. V shed 0 bases and J shed 2 bases, with 23 bases lying between them. Germline V gene data show CDR1 as DFQATT and CDR2 as SNEGSKA (reference sequence). The CDR3 is 18 amino acids. This clonotype was observed many times.

The origin of this receptor is a male donor with prostate cancer. The sequences come from PBMCs, collected before treatment. The gene calls are TRBV20-1 and TRBJ2-7, with unresolved D. CDR3 bases: TGCAGTGCTAGAGACCGACGGGTCTTGGGGAAACTTCCCTACGAGCAGTACTTC. Its translation: CSARDRRVLGKLPYEQYF.